The next 29 T cell receptor beta chains were all read from a single sample in a study of regulatory T cells in long-lasting Graves disease. Time point in this sample: newly diagnosed GD, antithyroid drugs for less than 3 months. The TCR library was made from RNA extracted from PBMCs. The authors built TCR beta libraries using iRepertoire HTBI primers and Arm-PCR of CDR3 regions. From the multiplex PCR reads, TCRdb called clonotypes with MiXCR, one entry per CDR3 protein. The table shows a few hundred thousand distinct CDR3 sequences, with approximately 16% occurring only once. The sample was also reused in another study, on T cells in Graves' hyperthyroidism and ophthalmopathy.

The sample here was peripheral blood mononuclear cells (PBMCs), taken at new diagnosis, from a patient treated with antithyroid drugs. Receptor source: a woman between 18 and 29 years old with Graves disease.

This clonotype occurred many times. This chain connects TRBV29-1 to TRBJ1-1; no firm D call. V lost 8 bases to trimming and J lost 2 bases, with 15 bases between them. The germline gives CDR1 SQVTM, CDR2 ANQGSEA. The CDR3 is 13 residues long. CDR3 bases: TGCAGCACATTGAAGGATGTAAACACTGAAGCTTTCTTT. Its translation: CSTLKDVNTEAFF.

This clonotype came up many times. This rearrangement joins TRBV28 to TRBJ1-2; no clear D. There are 18 residues in the CDR3. The V end was cut by 7 bases, the J end by 2 bases, with 26 bases between. Germline V gene sequence: CDR1 MDHEN, CDR2 SYDVKM. This CDR3 is CASTKPPENLVTNYGYTF. DNA for the CDR3: TGTGCCAGCACTAAACCGCCCGAAAACTTAGTTACGAACTATGGCTACACCTTC.

Many counts were recorded for this clonotype. The chain employs TRBV28 and TRBJ1-6; 12 bases are a match to TRBD1. The CDR3 has 18 residues. Germline trimming cut 6 bases from V and 4 bases from J; bases unmatched to any gene: 10. Germline values: CDR1 MDHEN, CDR2 SYDVKM. DNA of the CDR3: TGTGCCAGCAGAACGTCCCGGGACAGGGGGCTATATAATTCACCCCTCCACTTT. Protein product: CASRTSRDRGLYNSPLHF.

This chain links TRBV6-4 with TRBJ2-2; D unclear. Germline V gene data show CDR1 as MRHNA and CDR2 as SNTAGT. CDR3 length equals 13 residues. V shed 0 bases and J shed 8 bases, with 7 bases lying between them. The DNA for the CDR3 is TGTGCCAGCAGTGACTCTATTGCAGGGGAGCTGTTTTTT. It specifies CASSDSIAGELFF.

This clonotype has just a few counts. This chain joins TRBV27 and TRBJ2-7; 8 bases match TRBD2. The junction had 14 bases not matched to a gene; V was cut back by 8 bases and J by 2 bases. The CDR3 runs to 16 residues. Germline V CDR1 and CDR2: MNHEY, SMNVEV (reference sequence). The CDR3 region is CASSPRGGSGTYEQYF. As DNA, the CDR3 is TGTGCCAGCTCACCCCGCGGGGGTAGCGGGACCTACGAGCAGTACTTC.

This clonotype was observed a few times. The CDR3 region has the DNA TGTGCCAGCAGTACACAGCTAACCTACGAGCAGTACTTC. This encodes CASSTQLTYEQYF. This sequence joins TRBV27 and TRBJ2-7, with D hard to call. Germline values: CDR1 MNHEY, CDR2 SMNVEV (reference sequence). Trimming shortened V by 5 bases and J by 2 bases, and 10 bases separated the two germline ends. The CDR3 runs 13 residues.

The chain is built from TRBV7-6 and TRBJ2-7; 10 bases align to TRBD2. Per the germline V gene, CDR1 is SGHVS and CDR2 is FNYEAQ. This CDR3 comprises 16 residues. V trimming: 8 bases; J trimming: 4 bases; junction bases outside the gene matches: 14. DNA of the CDR3: TGTGCCAGCGTTACGACGTCTAGCGGGAGTGGTTACGAGCAGTACTTC. It codes for CASVTTSSGSGYEQYF.

This clonotype was seen repeatedly, ten times or more. This CDR3 is CASSYFTGQTYEQYF. CDR3 bases: TGTGCCAGCAGTTACTTCACGGGGCAGACCTACGAGCAGTACTTC. This chain uses TRBV6-5 with TRBJ2-7, with D perhaps being TRBD1 or TRBD2 (5 bases each). The CDR3 is 15 amino acids. Trimming removed 1 base from V and 2 bases from J, with 12 bases in between. The germline V gene has CDR1 MNHEY and CDR2 SVGAGI.

J is TRBJ2-1 and V is TRBV10-3, with TRBD2 identical over 8 bases. Germline V lookup: CDR1 ENHRY, CDR2 SYGVKD. The V and J ends lost 10 bases and 1 base, in that order; junction bases with no gene match: 12. The CDR3 length is 16 residues. CDR3 loop: CATKTRAGGSYNEQFF. The DNA for the CDR3 is TGTGCCACCAAAACGCGGGCGGGAGGTTCCTACAATGAGCAGTTCTTC.

The rearrangement uses TRBV29-1 and TRBJ2-1; no clear D. V lost 7 bases to trimming and J lost 9 bases, with 4 bases between them. Germline V gene data show CDR1 as SQVTM and CDR2 as ANQGSEA. The CDR3 is 8 residues long. CDR3 nucleotide sequence: TGCAGCGGGGGTGAGCAGTTCTTC. It codes for CSGGEQFF.

This clonotype has a count of ten or more. The J gene is TRBJ1-2, the V gene TRBV28, with 12 positions matching TRBD1. The CDR3 runs to 16 residues. CDR1 MDHEN and CDR2 SYDVKM come from the germline V gene. V lost 5 bases and J lost 6; bases outside the gene matches: 10. CDR3: CASSPGTGGVFNGYTF. The DNA of the CDR3 is TGTGCCAGCAGTCCGGGGACAGGGGGCGTATTTAATGGCTACACCTTC.

This clonotype was counted ten times or more. As DNA, the CDR3 is TGTGCCAGCGCCGCCGGGAGGCTTAAGGCCTACGAGCAGTACTTC. This sequence encodes CASAAGRLKAYEQYF. This chain joins TRBV28 and TRBJ2-7; 7 bases match TRBD2. The CDR3 runs to 15 residues. The germline CDR1 and CDR2 sequences are MDHEN and SYDVKM. Unmatched junction bases numbered 12, after V lost 8 bases and J lost 2 bases.

To note about this clonotype: Just one base apart from a much larger clone, this may be a read error. This chain uses TRBV7-2 with TRBJ1-2; D unclear. This CDR3 comprises 13 residues. Germline CDR1 reads SGHTA; CDR2 reads FQGNSA. The CDR3, as DNA: TGTGCCGGCAGCTTAGCGCCAAACCGAGGCTACACCTTC. This translates into CAGSLAPNRGYTF.

This chain joins TRBV6-1 and TRBJ2-7, with D possibly matching TRBD2 (6 bases). Trimming shortened V by 3 bases and J by 0 bases, and 9 bases separated the two germline ends. The CDR3 is made up of 14 amino acids. Germline lookup yields CDR1 MNHNS and CDR2 SASEGT. CDR3 sequence: CASSDALASYEQYF. Here the CDR3 DNA reads TGTGCCAGCAGTGATGCACTAGCCTCCTACGAGCAGTACTTC.

In its sample, this clonotype was seen a few times. V and J are TRBV3-1 and TRBJ2-7, with 9 bases that match TRBD1. There are 15 residues in the CDR3. Germline V gives CDR1 LGHDT, CDR2 YNNKEL (reference sequence). V gave up 5 bases and J gave up 6 bases; unmatched junction bases: 11. The CDR3 bases are TGTGCCAGCAGCTCAGGACAGGGGACCTCTCTCGAGCAGTACTTC. It is translated as CASSSGQGTSLEQYF.

In the case of this clonotype: This may be a read error, as it is one base from a much larger clone. This chain connects TRBV7-2 to TRBJ2-7; D possibly corresponds to TRBD1 (6 bases). This CDR3 has 15 amino acids. Germline V gene sequence: CDR1 SGHTA, CDR2 FQGNSA. CDR3 nucleotides: TGTGCCAGCAGCCTCGGACAGCTCCCCTCCTACGAGCATTACTTC. This codes for CASSLGQLPSYEHYF.

Concerning this clonotype: A far larger clone differs by one base, so this is likely a read error. The V gene is TRBV27, the J gene TRBJ2-5; weak D call: TRBD2 (7 bases). CDR3 length: 14 residues. Germline CDR1 and CDR2: MNHEY and SMNVEV (reference sequence). The V gene lost 4 bases and the J gene lost 5 bases, with 14 bases spanning the gap. Written as DNA, the CDR3 is TGTGCCAGCAGTTACGCGGGGGCCCCTGAGACCCAGTACTTC. Translation gives CASSYAGAPETQYF.

The gene calls are TRBV10-3 and TRBJ2-1; 7 bases map to TRBD2. CDR3 size: 13 residues. Germline V gene sequence: CDR1 ENHRY, CDR2 SYGVKD. The trim removed 1 base at V and 8 bases at J, leaving 2 bases unmatched. The DNA of the CDR3 is TGTGCCATCAGTGAGTACGGGGGGTATGAGCAGTTCTTC. This translates into CAISEYGGYEQFF.

This sequence joins TRBV6-2 or TRBV6-3 and TRBJ1-2; tentative D call: TRBD1 (5 bases). Trimming removed 5 bases from V and 8 bases from J, with 21 bases in between. Looked up from germline, CDR1 is MNHEY and CDR2 is SVGEGT. There are 15 residues in the CDR3. For the CDR3, the DNA is TGTGCCAGCAGTGCCACCCAGACAGCCCACTTCGGCTACACCTTC. It specifies CASSATQTAHFGYTF.

This chain links TRBV7-2 with TRBJ1-1, with D possibly matching TRBD1 (6 bases). The CDR3 is 14 residues long. The germline V gene encodes CDR1 SGHTA and CDR2 FQGNSA. Trimming took off 3 bases at V and 4 bases at J, with 12 bases between the two ends. The CDR3 spells CASSLVQGFTEAFF. The CDR3 DNA is TGTGCCAGCAGCTTGGTTCAGGGGTTCACTGAAGCTTTCTTT.

The chain is built from TRBV10-3 and TRBJ2-7; D not resolved. Germline V gene data show CDR1 as ENHRY and CDR2 as SYGVKD. The ends were cut back, 3 bases at V and 1 base at J, with 7 bases in the middle. This CDR3 contains 13 residues. DNA for the CDR3: TGTGCCATCAGTGATCACAATTCCTACGAGCAGTACTTC. Translated: CAISDHNSYEQYF.

The genes are TRBV9 and TRBJ2-1; 12 bases are a match to TRBD2. The CDR3 has 17 amino acids. The ends lost 3 bases at V and 6 bases at J; junction bases unmatched: 10. Germline V gene data show CDR1 as SGDLS and CDR2 as YYNGEE. Here the CDR3 DNA reads TGTGCCAGCAGCGGGACTAGCGGGATGTGGAAGGCCAATGAGCAGTTCTTC. It is translated as CASSGTSGMWKANEQFF.

This clonotype came up a few times. The chain has TRBV10-3 and TRBJ2-1; D is uncertain. The V and J ends lost 2 bases and 0 bases respectively, with 8 bases between them. Germline CDR1 reads ENHRY; CDR2 reads SYGVKD. The CDR3 is 15 amino acids. CDR3 DNA sequence: TGTGCCATCAGTGAGGAAGGTGGCTCCTACAATGAGCAGTTCTTC. Amino acids: CAISEEGGSYNEQFF.

This clonotype was counted a few times. V and J are TRBV28 and TRBJ1-5, with 8 bases fitting TRBD1. Germline V gene data show CDR1 as MDHEN and CDR2 as SYDVKM. V lost 5 bases and J lost 7; bases outside the gene matches: 7. The CDR3 runs 14 residues. For the CDR3, the DNA is TGTGCCAGCAGTGCCAGACAGGGGCTCCAGCCCCAGCATTTT. It codes for CASSARQGLQPQHF.

A few counts support this clonotype. The chain carries TRBV30 and TRBJ2-7; 12 bases agree with TRBD1. CDR3 length: 14 amino acids. The V gene's germline CDR1 is GTSNPN and CDR2 SVGIG (reference sequence). Trimming took 5 bases from V and 1 from J; bases not matched to a gene: 3. The CDR3 DNA sequence: TGTGCCTGGGAGGGACAGGGGGCTTCCTACGAGCAGTACTTC. Protein sequence: CAWEGQGASYEQYF.

The chain uses TRBV30 and TRBJ2-1; 9 nucleotides line up with TRBD2. Germline CDR1 GTSNPN, CDR2 SVGIG (reference sequence). The ends lost 0 bases at V and 5 bases at J; junction bases unmatched: 17. The CDR3 has 19 amino acids. The CDR3 loop is CAWSVLSSGIKIGNNEQFF. CDR3 in DNA: TGTGCCTGGAGTGTACTGTCTAGCGGGATAAAAATCGGGAACAATGAGCAGTTCTTC.

This clonotype has at least ten counts. This chain uses TRBV20-1 with TRBJ2-3; a possible D gene is TRBD2 (6 bases). In germline, CDR1 is DFQATT, CDR2 SNEGSKA (reference sequence). The V end lost 6 bases, the J end lost 0 bases, and 16 bases lay between the germline ends. The CDR3 is 15 amino acids. The CDR3 protein is CSAARVLASTDTQYF. CDR3 nucleotides: TGCAGTGCCGCACGGGTACTAGCAAGCACAGATACGCAGTATTTT.

This clonotype was observed many times. This chain connects TRBV28 to TRBJ2-1; the match to TRBD2 covers 9 bases. CDR3 size: 15 residues. CDR1 is MDHEN, CDR2 SYDVKM, per germline. The trim removed 8 bases at V and 6 bases at J, leaving 11 bases unmatched. The CDR3 region is CASEGASGMGNEQFF. In nucleotides, the CDR3 is TGTGCCAGCGAAGGAGCTAGCGGGATGGGCAATGAGCAGTTCTTC. The complete variable domain, with remaining parts taken from reference TRBV28 and TRBJ2-1, reads DVKVTQSSRYLVKRTGEKVFLECVQDMDHENMFWYRQDPGLGLRLIYFSYDVKMKEKGDIPEGYSVSREKKERFSLILESASTNQTSMYLCASEGASGMGNEQFFGPGTRLTVL.

This clonotype appeared many times. This sequence joins TRBV6-1 and TRBJ1-5, with 8 bases that match TRBD1. Unmatched junction bases numbered 8, after V lost 6 bases and J lost 4 bases. CDR1 is MNHNS and CDR2 is SASEGT in the germline V gene. The length of the CDR3 is 15 residues. The CDR3 loop is CASRKMGQENQPQHF. The CDR3 coding sequence is TGTGCCAGCAGAAAAATGGGACAGGAGAATCAGCCCCAGCATTTT.